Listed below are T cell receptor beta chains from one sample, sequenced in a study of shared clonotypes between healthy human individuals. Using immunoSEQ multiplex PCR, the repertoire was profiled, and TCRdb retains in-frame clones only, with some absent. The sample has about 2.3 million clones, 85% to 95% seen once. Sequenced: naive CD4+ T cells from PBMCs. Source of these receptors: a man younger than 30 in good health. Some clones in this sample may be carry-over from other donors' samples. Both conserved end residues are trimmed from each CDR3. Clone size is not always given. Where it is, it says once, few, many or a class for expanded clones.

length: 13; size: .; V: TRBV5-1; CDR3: ASSLRQGANGELF
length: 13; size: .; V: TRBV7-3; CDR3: ASSLSSLSAETQY
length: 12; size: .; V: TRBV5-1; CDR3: ASSRRGNTGELF
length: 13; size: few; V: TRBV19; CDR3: ASETGTAGSYGYT
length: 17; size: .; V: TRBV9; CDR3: ASSVSYMMFCFRQETQY
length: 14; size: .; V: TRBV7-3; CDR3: ASSLQTSGNTGELF
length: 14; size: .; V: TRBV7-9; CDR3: ASSLEPSGAYNEQF
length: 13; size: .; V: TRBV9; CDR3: ASSVASAQAGTQY
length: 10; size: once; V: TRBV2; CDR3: ASSELKDTQY
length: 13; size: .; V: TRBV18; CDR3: ASSSEGPSTDTQY
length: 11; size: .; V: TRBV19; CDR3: ASRDRLNTEAF
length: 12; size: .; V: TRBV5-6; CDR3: ASSFSASPDTQY
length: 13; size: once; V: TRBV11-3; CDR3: ASSSRDQNTGELF
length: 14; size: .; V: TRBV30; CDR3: AWSVKWGASGSGYT
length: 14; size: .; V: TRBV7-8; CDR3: ASSRQGGILNTEAF
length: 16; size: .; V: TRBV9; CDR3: ASSSGGSGRAQWNEQF
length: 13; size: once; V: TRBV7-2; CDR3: ASSLLTPGTGELF
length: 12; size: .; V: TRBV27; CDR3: ASSRTGLTYEQY
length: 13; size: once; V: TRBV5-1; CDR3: ASSLGAGQGEKLF
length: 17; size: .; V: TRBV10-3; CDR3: AISPLSDLAEGTYNEQF
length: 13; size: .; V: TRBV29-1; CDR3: SVGGVLRIDNGYT
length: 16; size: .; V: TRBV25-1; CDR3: ASSAERGLAGTPDTQY
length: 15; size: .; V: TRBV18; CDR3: ASSPSARGAGSYEQY
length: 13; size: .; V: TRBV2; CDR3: ASRLALESYSEQY
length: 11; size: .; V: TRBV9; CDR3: ASSAHRNTEAF
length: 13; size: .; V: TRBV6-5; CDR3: ASRPGTGGYSPLH
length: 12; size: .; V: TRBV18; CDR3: ASSQTGLTGELF
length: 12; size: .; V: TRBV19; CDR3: ASSDPGGSYEQY
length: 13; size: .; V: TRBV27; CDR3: ASSSRLATLYEQY
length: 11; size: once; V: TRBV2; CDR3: ATQPNSNQPQH
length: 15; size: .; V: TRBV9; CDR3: ASSVAIAGTFTDTQY
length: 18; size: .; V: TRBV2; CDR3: ASRTDRTSGRGEAKNIQY
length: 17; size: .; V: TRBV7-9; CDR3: ASSSPRSRPDPPNYGYT
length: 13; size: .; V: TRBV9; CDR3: ASSVTSASTDTQY
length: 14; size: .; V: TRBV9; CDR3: ASSVSSGRGTDTQY
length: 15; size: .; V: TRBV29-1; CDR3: SVEDLKREMAEETQY
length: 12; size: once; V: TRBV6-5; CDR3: ASSYSLGQETQY
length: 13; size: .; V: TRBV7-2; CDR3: ASSLRGTEPYEQY
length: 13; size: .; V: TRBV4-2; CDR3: ASSRRVRQGALYT
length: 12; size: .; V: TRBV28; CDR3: ASSLGGLGNTIY
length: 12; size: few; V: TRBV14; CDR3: ASSRTLGRTEAF
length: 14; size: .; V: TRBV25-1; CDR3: ASSEFGGWPAYEQY
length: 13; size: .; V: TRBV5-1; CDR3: ASSHGSGDPYEQY
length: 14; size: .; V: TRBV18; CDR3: ASSPPSGANTGELF
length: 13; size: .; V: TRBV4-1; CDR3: ASSQGQGGNQPQH
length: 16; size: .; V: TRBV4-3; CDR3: ASSQDYGLAGQGNEQF